A selection of T cell receptor beta chains follows, all from one sample in a study of T cell changes during pregnancy in multiple sclerosis. Method: immunoSEQ multiplex PCR; TCRdb's copy keeps in-frame clones and lacks some. The sample contains about 28,000 clones, about 89% of which appear only once. Sample: CD8+ T cells from peripheral blood mononuclear cells, taken before pregnancy. The receptors were sampled from a female donor with multiple sclerosis, enrolled in a pregnancy study. CDR3s leave out the opening cysteine and the closing phenylalanine or tryptophan. Each record gives: V gene, J gene, D gene, CDR3 protein. The D gene is left open where the match is weak.

v_gene: TRBV27
j_gene: TRBJ2-2
d_gene: -
CDR3aa: ASSFFAGIGELF

v_gene: TRBV6-5
j_gene: TRBJ1-4
d_gene: TRBD1
CDR3aa: ASSYSLGGGEKLF

v_gene: TRBV2
j_gene: TRBJ2-7
d_gene: TRBD1
CDR3aa: ASSAPGGQGSEGLPEQY

v_gene: TRBV7-8
j_gene: TRBJ2-3
d_gene: -
CDR3aa: ASSSSARTDTQY

v_gene: TRBV4-2
j_gene: TRBJ2-1
d_gene: TRBD2
CDR3aa: ASSQPLAGEENEQF

v_gene: TRBV27
j_gene: TRBJ2-7
d_gene: TRBD1
CDR3aa: ASSHGTGDYEQY

v_gene: TRBV27
j_gene: TRBJ1-2
d_gene: -
CDR3aa: ASSPGSHYGYT

v_gene: TRBV5-1
j_gene: TRBJ2-3
d_gene: TRBD1
CDR3aa: ASSHPGQGASDTQY

v_gene: TRBV5-1
j_gene: TRBJ1-1
d_gene: -
CDR3aa: ASSLVVGGNTEAF

v_gene: TRBV4-1
j_gene: TRBJ1-1
d_gene: -
CDR3aa: ASSPSPQGMNTEAF

v_gene: TRBV4-2
j_gene: TRBJ2-7
d_gene: TRBD2
CDR3aa: ASSQGTSGGVYEQY